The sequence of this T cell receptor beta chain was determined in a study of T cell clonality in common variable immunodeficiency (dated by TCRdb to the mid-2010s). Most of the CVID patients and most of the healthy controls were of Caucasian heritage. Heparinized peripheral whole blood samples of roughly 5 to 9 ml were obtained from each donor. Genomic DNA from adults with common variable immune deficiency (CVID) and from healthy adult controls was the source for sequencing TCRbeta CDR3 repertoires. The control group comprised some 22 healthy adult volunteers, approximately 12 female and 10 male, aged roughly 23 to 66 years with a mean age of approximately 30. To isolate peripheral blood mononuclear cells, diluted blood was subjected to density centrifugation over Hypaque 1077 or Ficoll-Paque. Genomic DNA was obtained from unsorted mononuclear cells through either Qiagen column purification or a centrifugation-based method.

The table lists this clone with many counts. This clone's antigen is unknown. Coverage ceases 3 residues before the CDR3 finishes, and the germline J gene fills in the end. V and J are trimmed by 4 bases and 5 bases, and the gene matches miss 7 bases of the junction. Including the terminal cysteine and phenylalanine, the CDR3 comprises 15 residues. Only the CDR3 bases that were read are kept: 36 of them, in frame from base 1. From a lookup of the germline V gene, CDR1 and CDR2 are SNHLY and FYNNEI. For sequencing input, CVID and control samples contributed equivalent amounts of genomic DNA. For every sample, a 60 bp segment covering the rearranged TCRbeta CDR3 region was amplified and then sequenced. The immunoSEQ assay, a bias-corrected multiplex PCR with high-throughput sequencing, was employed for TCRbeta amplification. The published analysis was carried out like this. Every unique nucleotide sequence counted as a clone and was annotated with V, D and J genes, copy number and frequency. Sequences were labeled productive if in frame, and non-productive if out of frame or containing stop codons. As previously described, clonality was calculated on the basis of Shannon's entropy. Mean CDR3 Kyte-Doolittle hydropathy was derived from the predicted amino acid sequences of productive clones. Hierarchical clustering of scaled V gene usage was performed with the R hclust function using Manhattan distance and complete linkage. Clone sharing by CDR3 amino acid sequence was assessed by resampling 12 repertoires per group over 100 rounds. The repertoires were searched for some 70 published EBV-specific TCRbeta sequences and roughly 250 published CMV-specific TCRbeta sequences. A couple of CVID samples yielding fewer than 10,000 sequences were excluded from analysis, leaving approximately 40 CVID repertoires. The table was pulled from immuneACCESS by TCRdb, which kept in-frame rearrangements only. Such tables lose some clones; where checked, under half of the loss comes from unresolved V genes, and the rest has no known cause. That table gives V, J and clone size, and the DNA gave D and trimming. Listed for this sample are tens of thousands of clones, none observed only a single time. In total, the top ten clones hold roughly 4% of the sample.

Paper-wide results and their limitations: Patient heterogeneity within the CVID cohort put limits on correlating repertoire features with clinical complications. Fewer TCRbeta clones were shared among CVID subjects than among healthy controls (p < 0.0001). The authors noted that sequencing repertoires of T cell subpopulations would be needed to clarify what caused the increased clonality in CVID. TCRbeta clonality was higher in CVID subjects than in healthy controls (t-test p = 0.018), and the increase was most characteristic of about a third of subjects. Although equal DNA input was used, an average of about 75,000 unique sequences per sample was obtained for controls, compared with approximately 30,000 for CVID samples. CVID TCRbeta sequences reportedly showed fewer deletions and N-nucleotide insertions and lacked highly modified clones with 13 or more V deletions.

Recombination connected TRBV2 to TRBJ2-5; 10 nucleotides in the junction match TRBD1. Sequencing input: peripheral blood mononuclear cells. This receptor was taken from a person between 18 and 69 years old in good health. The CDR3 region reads CASSADRGRGETQYF. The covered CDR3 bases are TGTGCCAGCAGTGCAGACAGGGGGCGCGGGGAGACC. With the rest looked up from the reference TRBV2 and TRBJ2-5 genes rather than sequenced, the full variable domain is EPEVTQTPSHQVTQMGQEVILRCVPISNHLYFYWYRQILGQKVEFLVSFYNNEISEKSEIFDDQFSVERPDGSNFTLKIRSTKLEDSAMYFCASSADRGRGETQYFGPGTRLLVL.